This T cell receptor beta chain was captured by sequencing in a study of shared clonotypes between healthy human individuals. This clone is a singleton in its sample. Its cognate antigen is unknown. The germline V gene has CDR1 MNHEY and CDR2 SVGAGI. J lost 3 bases, V lost 7 bases, and 8 bases had no gene match. There are 15 residues in the CDR3. Sequencing was performed with immunoSEQ multiplex PCR; in TCRdb, only in-frame clones are kept and a portion is missing. The table includes over 2 million clones, around 95% detected once. General study results and limits: It was the non-shared clonotypes that had lower generation probabilities than clonotypes shared by all four donors. Rarefaction demonstrated incomplete sorted-subset sequencing despite large depth. A small donor pool kept down the genetic and exposure-history diversity that was represented.

Sequencing input: naive CD4+ T cells sorted from blood. Subset noted: CD45RA+ positively selected. The TCR was taken from a young man in good health. The chain recombines TRBV6-5 with TRBJ2-3; 9 nucleotides align to TRBD2. The CDR3 loop is CASTPSGVGTDTQYF. The CDR3 nucleotides read TGTGCCAGCACGCCTAGCGGGGTTGGTACAGATACGCAGTATTTT.